These T cell receptor beta chains were read from a single sample in a study of blood T cell repertoires in COVID-19. TCRdb keeps only in-frame clones here, not all; method: immunoSEQ multiplex PCR. The repertoire holds around 210,000 clones, 70% to 90% seen once, with over 15% in the top ten. The material sequenced was peripheral blood. Receptors were obtained from a man in his fifties with COVID-19, enrolled during active disease. The CDR3 runs from the conserved cysteine through the conserved F or W. D genes are given only for firm matches. Some rows have no size entry. The others give once, few or many, or a class for an expanded clone.

v_gene	d_gene	j_gene	abundance	CDR3aa	CDR3nt
TRBV9	NA	TRBJ1-6	NA	CASSVAQGNSPLHF	TGTGCCAGCAGCGTAGCACAGGGAAATTCACCCCTCCACTTT
TRBV6-1	TRBD1	TRBJ2-7	NA	CASSEFETGTGIYEQYF	TGTGCCAGCAGTGAATTTGAGACCGGGACAGGGATCTACGAGCAGTACTTC
TRBV18	TRBD1	TRBJ1-4	NA	CASSPQAGQHNEKLFF	TGTGCCAGCTCACCGCAGGCGGGACAGCATAATGAAAAACTGTTTTTT
TRBV28	TRBD2	TRBJ2-5	NA	CASSMASGGYTPTQYF	TGTGCCAGCAGTATGGCTAGCGGGGGGTACACACCGACCCAGTACTTC
TRBV21-1	NA	TRBJ2-7	NA	CASSKEEGKTYEQYF	TGTGCCAGCAGCAAAGAGGAGGGGAAGACCTACGAGCAGTACTTC
TRBV24-1	NA	TRBJ1-5	NA	CATSDDDSGRNQPQHF	TGTGCCACCAGTGACGACGACAGCGGGAGGAATCAGCCCCAGCATTTT
TRBV27	TRBD2	TRBJ2-7	NA	CASSRAGTSVYEQYF	TGTGCCAGCAGTCGCGCCGGGACTAGCGTCTACGAGCAGTACTTC
TRBV6-2/TRBV6-3	TRBD1	TRBJ2-2	NA	CASSAARGLYTGELFF	TGTGCCAGCAGTGCCGCCAGGGGGCTTTACACCGGGGAGCTGTTTTTT
TRBV7-2	NA	TRBJ2-7	NA	CASSLFGSGSYEQYF	TGTGCCAGCAGCTTATTCGGTAGCGGCTCCTACGAGCAGTACTTC
TRBV29-1	NA	TRBJ2-3	NA	CSYPPTGSGTDTQYF	TGCAGCTACCCCCCTACCGGGAGTGGCACAGATACGCAGTATTTT
TRBV10-3	NA	TRBJ2-7	NA	CAISEDKKAYEQYF	TGTGCCATCAGTGAGGACAAGAAAGCCTACGAGCAGTACTTC
TRBV5-1	TRBD1	TRBJ2-1	NA	CASSFFSATTTGTGTHNEQFF	TGCGCCAGCAGCTTTTTTTCTGCAACTACAACCGGGACAGGGACCCACAATGAGCAGTTCTTC
TRBV30	TRBD2	TRBJ2-7	NA	CAWNGGNYEQYF	TGTGCCTGGAACGGGGGGAACTACGAGCAGTACTTC
TRBV30	NA	TRBJ1-6	NA	CAWKGPTGSNSPLHF	TGTGCCTGGAAGGGTCCCACAGGGAGCAATTCACCCCTCCACTTT
TRBV28	NA	TRBJ1-6	NA	CASSGGGSYNSPLHF	TGTGCCAGCAGCGGTGGGGGGTCCTATAATTCACCCCTCCACTTT
TRBV12-5	TRBD1	TRBJ1-2	NA	CASGPGGTSYGYTF	TGTGCTAGTGGCCCAGGGGGCACCAGTTATGGCTACACCTTC
TRBV7-9	NA	TRBJ1-5	NA	CASSLPGWPQHF	TGTGCCAGCAGCTTACCAGGGTGGCCCCAGCATTTT
TRBV9	TRBD2	TRBJ2-5	NA	CASSPFGGGYQETQYF	TGTGCCAGCAGCCCCTTCGGCGGGGGGTACCAAGAGACCCAGTACTTC
TRBV5-6	NA	TRBJ2-5	NA	CASSPGEVGETQYF	TGTGCCAGCAGCCCCGGGGAGGTGGGGGAGACCCAGTACTTC
TRBV27	NA	TRBJ1-4	few	CASSFSRVGEKLFF	TGTGCCAGCAGTTTTAGCAGGGTTGGCGAAAAACTGTTTTTT
TRBV7-2	NA	TRBJ1-1	NA	CASTFWRAQQAFF	TGTGCCAGCACCTTCTGGAGGGCCCAGCAAGCTTTCTTT
TRBV19	NA	TRBJ2-5	few	CASSIGGVPKTQYF	TGTGCCAGTAGTATCGGCGGGGTACCTAAGACCCAGTACTTC
TRBV5-1	NA	TRBJ1-3	NA	CASSPTSSGNTIYF	TGCGCCAGCAGTCCGACAAGCTCTGGAAACACCATATATTTT
TRBV9	TRBD2	TRBJ2-1	NA	CASSVVSGAGNEQFF	TGTGCCAGCAGCGTAGTTAGCGGGGCGGGGAATGAGCAGTTCTTC
TRBV19	TRBD1	TRBJ2-1	NA	CASSILAGQGAYNEQFF	TGTGCCAGTAGTATATTAGCCGGACAGGGGGCCTACAATGAGCAGTTCTTC
TRBV7-9	TRBD2	TRBJ2-1	NA	CASSSRVAGDEQFF	TGTGCCAGCAGCTCCCGAGTGGCGGGGGATGAGCAGTTCTTC
TRBV5-1	NA	TRBJ1-1	NA	CASSSTPNTEAFF	TGCGCCAGCAGCTCCACACCGAACACTGAAGCTTTCTTT
TRBV7-9	NA	TRBJ2-1	once	CASSPTTRPNYNEQFF	TGTGCCAGCAGCCCCACGACTAGGCCCAACTACAATGAGCAGTTCTTC
TRBV2	NA	TRBJ2-1	NA	CASSVRVHEQFF	TGTGCCAGCAGTGTTCGGGTGCATGAGCAGTTCTTC
TRBV9	TRBD2	TRBJ2-1	NA	CASSVSGDSYNEQFF	TGTGCCAGCAGCGTTAGCGGGGACTCCTACAATGAGCAGTTCTTC
TRBV28	NA	TRBJ1-2	NA	CASSLSLYGYTF	TGTGCCAGCAGTTTATCTCTCTATGGCTACACCTTC
TRBV5-1	TRBD1	TRBJ2-7	NA	CASSLVPGQGYEQYF	TGCGCCAGCAGCTTGGTTCCGGGACAGGGATACGAGCAGTACTTC
TRBV15	TRBD1	TRBJ1-5	NA	CATSRDPPGQGDQPQHF	TGTGCCACCAGCAGAGATCCCCCCGGACAGGGCGATCAGCCCCAGCATTTT
TRBV5-4	NA	TRBJ2-1	NA	CASSPSSGLNEQFF	TGTGCCAGCAGCCCTTCTTCGGGACTCAATGAGCAGTTCTTC
TRBV6-5	TRBD1	TRBJ1-3	NA	CASSSWDSSGNTIYF	TGTGCCAGCAGTAGCTGGGACAGCTCTGGAAACACCATATATTTT
TRBV5-4	NA	TRBJ2-2	NA	CASSLVATWNTGELFF	TGTGCCAGCAGCTTGGTAGCGACGTGGAACACCGGGGAGCTGTTTTTT
TRBV6-6	NA	TRBJ2-7	NA	CASSYHSGLGNEQYF	TGTGCCAGCAGTTACCACTCAGGGTTGGGGAACGAGCAGTACTTC